This is a list of T cell receptor beta chains from one sample in a study of read filtering for tumor transcriptome and immune sequencing. TCRdb reprocessed the reads with MiXCR, giving one entry per CDR3 protein. Of 50,000 to 65,000 distinct CDR3 sequences listed, roughly an eighth are singletons. Sequencing was done on a sample of a population of CD138-negative cells sorted from bone marrow. These receptors were obtained from a donor at least 40 years old with multiple myeloma. CDR3s include the opening cysteine and the closing phenylalanine or tryptophan. A D gene is named only where the DNA matches it firmly. The size field is filled for only some rows; it gives once, few, many or a size class.

>TRBV12-5|TRBD1|15|many|TRBJ2-1
TGTGCTAGTGGTTCCCCGGGACAGGGGATGCATGAGCAGTTCTTC
CASGSPGQGMHEQFF
>TRBV20-1|TRBD1|16|many|TRBJ2-1
TGCAGTGCTAGAGTGACAGGGTCAAAAATATACAATGAGCAGTTCTTC
CSARVTGSKIYNEQFF
>TRBV5-1|NA|18|many|TRBJ2-6
TGCGCCAGCAGCTTGGATAAGATCCGGAACTCTGGGGCCAACGTCCTGACTTTC
CASSLDKIRNSGANVLTF
>TRBV2|NA|16|NA|TRBJ2-2
TGTGCCAGCAGTGAAGGCCAGGGAGGTTGGACCGGGGAGCTGTTTTTT
CASSEGQGGWTGELFF
>TRBV7-8|TRBD1|16|few|TRBJ1-1
TGTGCCAGCAGCTTAGTCGCAGGGGGCCTGAACACTGAAGCTTTCTTT
CASSLVAGGLNTEAFF
>TRBV7-3|NA|13|many|TRBJ1-1
TGTGCCAGCAGCTTTAGACCGGGCACTGAAGCTTTCTTT
CASSFRPGTEAFF
>TRBV13|TRBD1|15|few|TRBJ1-3
TGTGCCAGCAGCCGTGACAGGGGGCGAGGAAACACCATATATTTT
CASSRDRGRGNTIYF
>TRBV7-8|TRBD1|11|many|TRBJ1-2
TGTGCCAGCAGCTCCGGGACAGTCACTTTCTTC
CASSSGTVTFF
>TRBV20-1|TRBD1|13|many|TRBJ2-3
TGCAGTGCTCCACGGGCAGGGGGAGATACGCAGTATTTT
CSAPRAGGDTQYF
>TRBV12-3/TRBV12-4|NA|14|few|TRBJ2-5
TGTGCCAGCAGGACGGGACGGACACAAGAGGCCCAGTACTTC
CASRTGRTQEAQYF
>TRBV12-3/TRBV12-4|NA|11|many|TRBJ1-5
TGTGCCAGCAGAGGCTATAGCCCCCAGCATTTT
CASRGYSPQHF
>TRBV7-9|NA|17|many|TRBJ2-2
TGTGCCAGCAGCTTAAGGGCCAGGGACGGGTACGGCGGGGAGCTGTTTTTT
CASSLRARDGYGGELFF
>TRBV6-6|TRBD1|15|NA|TRBJ1-3
TGTGCCAGCAGTTACTCCCAGGGGGGACGAAACACCATATATTTT
CASSYSQGGRNTIYF
>TRBV29-1|TRBD1|15|NA|TRBJ1-6
TGCAGCGTTGAAGACGACGGACAGGAGGGTGGGTTGGCCCTCTTT
CSVEDDGQEGGLALF
>TRBV6-4|TRBD2|17|NA|TRBJ2-1
TGTGCCAGCAGCGCAACTAGCGGGGGGGCAACCTACAATGAGCAGTTCTTC
CASSATSGGATYNEQFF
>TRBV20-1|TRBD1|16|NA|TRBJ1-1
TGCAGTGCTAGACGAGGGGGCGCGGGGATGAACACTGAAGCTTTCTTT
CSARRGGAGMNTEAFF
>TRBV6-2/TRBV6-3|TRBD2|17|many|TRBJ2-3
TGTGCCAGCTATGGGGCTAGCGGGGGCCCGACAGGGGATACGCAGTATTTT
CASYGASGGPTGDTQYF
>TRBV2|TRBD1|13|many|TRBJ1-5
TGTGCCAGCAGAATGGACAGGGACCAGCCCCAGCATTTT
CASRMDRDQPQHF
>TRBV20-1|NA|13|many|TRBJ1-1
TGCAGGGCAATAAGGACAGAAAACACTGAAGCTTTCTTT
CRAIRTENTEAFF
>TRBV5-1|NA|12|many|TRBJ2-5
TGCGCCAGCAGCGAATGGGGGGAGACCCAGTACTTC
CASSEWGETQYF
>TRBV4-1|NA|15|many|TRBJ1-2
TGCGCCAGCAGCCAAGATCACGGACCGATCTATGGCTACACCTTC
CASSQDHGPIYGYTF
>TRBV5-1|NA|15|many|TRBJ1-1
TGCGCCAGCAGGTTCTATGGGTCGGGGAACACTGAAGCTTTCTTT
CASRFYGSGNTEAFF
>TRBV29-1|NA|11|many|TRBJ1-2
TGCAGCGTTCCCTTCCGTCGGGGCTACACCTTC
CSVPFRRGYTF
>TRBV29-1|NA|13|many|TRBJ1-2
TGCAGCGTTGAACCAGTCGCTAACTATGGCTACACCTTC
CSVEPVANYGYTF
>TRBV5-1|TRBD1|14|many|TRBJ2-3
TGCGCCAGCAGTTTCGGACAGGGGGAAGATACGCAGTATTTT
CASSFGQGEDTQYF
>TRBV11-2|NA|14|many|TRBJ1-2
TGTGCCAGCAACGAGGGTTTGAGTGGCTATGGCTACACCTTC
CASNEGLSGYGYTF
>TRBV25-1|TRBD1|16|many|TRBJ1-4
TGTGCCAGCAGTTCAAGACAGGGCATCACTAATGAAAAACTGTTTTTT
CASSSRQGITNEKLFF
>TRBV20-1|NA|13|many|TRBJ2-7
TGCAGTGCTAGCGGGGACACTACCTACGAGCAGTACTTC
CSASGDTTYEQYF
>TRBV5-4|NA|13|many|TRBJ2-4
TGTGCCAGCAGCTTGGAGGGGGTAAACATTCAGTACTTC
CASSLEGVNIQYF
>TRBV20-1|TRBD1|16|few|TRBJ1-5
TGCAGTGCTATCTCGTATTCTGGACAGGGGAATCAGCCCCAGCATTTT
CSAISYSGQGNQPQHF
>TRBV6-5|NA|15|many|TRBJ2-3
TGTGCCAGCAGTTACTCGAGGGCAGGGGTAGATACGCAGTATTTT
CASSYSRAGVDTQYF
>TRBV13|NA|16|many|TRBJ1-2
TGTGCCAGCAGCTTGAAGAAAGGCACCTCTAACTATGGCTACACCTTC
CASSLKKGTSNYGYTF
>TRBV19|TRBD1|15|many|TRBJ2-1
TGTGCCAGTAGTATAGGACAGGGTAGGCACAATGAGCAGTTCTTC
CASSIGQGRHNEQFF
>TRBV24-1|NA|14|many|TRBJ2-5
TGTGCCACCAGTGACATCGGGGTCCAAGAGACCCAGTACTTC
CATSDIGVQETQYF
>TRBV19|NA|18|many|TRBJ1-5
TGTGCCAGTAAAAGGTCGGCAGGGGCCCCGGGGCGCAATCAGCCCCAGCATTTT
CASKRSAGAPGRNQPQHF
>TRBV6-2/TRBV6-3|NA|15|many|TRBJ2-2
TGTGCCAGCAGTTACGACCGAGCGAACACCGGGGAGCTGTTTTTT
CASSYDRANTGELFF
>TRBV20-1|TRBD1|14|many|TRBJ2-3
TGCAGCCAGAAGGGACAGGGTAGGACAGATACGCAGTATTTT
CSQKGQGRTDTQYF
>TRBV3-1|TRBD2|19|many|TRBJ2-3
TGTGCCAGCAGCTCCCCCCGGAGGACTAGCGGGCCTAGCACAGATACGCAGTATTTT
CASSSPRRTSGPSTDTQYF
>TRBV12-3/TRBV12-4|TRBD2|17|many|TRBJ2-7
TGTGCCAGCAGTCTTGTGACTAGCGGGGGCAGCTCCTACGAGCAGTACTTC
CASSLVTSGGSSYEQYF
>TRBV6-5|NA|15|NA|TRBJ2-4
TGTGCCAGCAGGGGGAGCAGAAAAAGCAAAAGCATTCAGTACTTC
CASRGSRKSKSIQYF
>TRBV10-3|TRBD2|13|few|TRBJ2-1
TGTGCCATCAGTACCTGGACTAGCAACGAGCAGTTCTTC
CAISTWTSNEQFF
>TRBV7-7|TRBD2|16|many|TRBJ2-7
TGTGCTAGCAGCGCAGGACTAGCGGGAAACTCCTACGAGCAGTACTTC
CASSAGLAGNSYEQYF
>TRBV6-6|NA|15|many|TRBJ1-5
TGTGCCAGCAGCAGAACTGGGGATAGCAATCAGCCCCAGCATTTT
CASSRTGDSNQPQHF
>TRBV5-1|TRBD1|16|many|TRBJ2-2
TGCGCCAGCAGCTTAACGAGACAGGGCCGCACCGGGGAGCTGTTTTTT
CASSLTRQGRTGELFF
>TRBV9|TRBD1|17|many|TRBJ2-7
TGTGCCAGCAGCGTAGGGACCGTAGGGACAGGGCTATACGAGCAGTACTTC
CASSVGTVGTGLYEQYF